These 15 T cell receptor beta chains originate from one sample sequenced in a study of blood T cell repertoires in COVID-19. This table comes from immunoSEQ multiplex PCR, and its TCRdb copy is limited to in-frame clones, with some not included. The sample lists around 450,000 clones, approximately 90% occurring once. The sample was PBMCs or T cells enriched from blood (not recorded which). These receptors were collected from a woman under 30 with acute COVID-19.

This sequence joins TRBV2 and TRBJ2-6; TRBD2 matches 11 bases. V was pared by 3 bases and J by 0 bases, with 4 bases of the junction left unmatched. The germline gives CDR1 SNHLY, CDR2 FYNNEI. The CDR3 totals 18 residues. The CDR3 nucleotides are TGTGCCAGCAGTGACCGACTAGCGGGGCTCTCTGGGGCCAACGTCCTGACTTTC. This gives the protein CASSDRLAGLSGANVLTF.

The chain carries TRBV7-8 and TRBJ2-3; no definite D call. The CDR3 totals 13 residues. Trimming cost V 7 bases and J 5 bases, with 13 bases left between them. Per the germline V gene, CDR1 is SGHVS and CDR2 is FQNEAQ. CDR3 amino acids: CASILNRGDTQYF. CDR3 DNA: TGTGCCAGCATTCTGAACCGCGGAGATACGCAGTATTTT.

The rearrangement joins TRBV5-5 to TRBJ1-3; D remains unclear. Germline V lookup: CDR1 SGHKS, CDR2 YYEKEE (reference sequence). This CDR3 is 14 amino acids long. V lost 3 bases, J lost 0 bases, and 7 bases lay in between. The CDR3 bases are TGTGCCAGCAGCTCCACAAACTCTGGAAACACCATATATTTT. Residues: CASSSTNSGNTIYF.

The chain combines TRBV9 with TRBJ1-6, with D maybe TRBD1 (5 bases). The CDR3 has 16 amino acids. CDR1 is SGDLS and CDR2 is YYNGEE in the germline V gene. Trimming removed 2 bases at V and 0 bases at J, with 9 bases between. The CDR3 coding sequence is TGTGCCAGCAGCGTTACTGACAGCTCCTATAATTCACCCCTCCACTTT. Its protein product is CASSVTDSSYNSPLHF.

The rearrangement links TRBV28 to TRBJ1-1; possibly TRBD1 for D (6 bases). The CDR3 runs to 15 residues. Trimming shortened V by 5 bases and J by 0 bases, and 13 bases separated the two germline ends. Looked up from germline, CDR1 is MDHEN and CDR2 is SYDVKM. CDR3 loop: CASSNRTVMNTEAFF. CDR3 bases: TGTGCCAGCAGTAACCGGACAGTTATGAACACTGAAGCTTTCTTT.

This clone was seen a few times. V is TRBV6-5 and J is TRBJ1-3; D gene unclear. The V and J ends lost 6 bases and 0 bases respectively, with 12 bases between them. The germline gives CDR1 MNHEY, CDR2 SVGAGI. The CDR3 spans 15 residues. CDR3 in amino acids: CASRFLRDSGNTIYF. CDR3 DNA: TGTGCCAGCAGATTTCTCCGGGACTCTGGAAACACCATATATTTT.

The V gene is TRBV21-1, the J gene TRBJ2-3; no check of the table's D call, TRBD2, against the DNA was made. TRBV21-1 is a listed pseudogene. CDR3 length: 21 residues. CDR3 region: CASSSRARMASGSLRTDTQYF. The CDR3 nucleotides are TGTGCCAGCAGCTCTCGAGCCCGGATGGCTAGCGGGAGTTTGAGGACAGATACGCAGTATTTT.

The chain joins TRBV15 to TRBJ2-7; no clear D gene. Germline CDR1 LNHNV, CDR2 YYDKDF (reference sequence). Trimming cost V 3 bases and J 3 bases, with 18 bases left between them. This CDR3 region has 16 residues. CDR3 sequence (DNA): TGTGCCACCAGCAGCGTTATTGACTGGCGTCTCTACGAGCAGTACTTC. It encodes CATSSVIDWRLYEQYF.

The J gene is TRBJ2-3, the V gene TRBV7-6, with 10 bases lining up with TRBD2. CDR3 length: 17 amino acids. Germline V gene sequence: CDR1 SGHVS, CDR2 FNYEAQ. The junction had 11 bases not matched to a gene; V was cut back by 2 bases and J by 6 bases. The CDR3 DNA is TGTGCCAGCAGCTTATCCAACCTAGCGGGAGCGGTGGATACGCAGTATTTT. This sequence encodes CASSLSNLAGAVDTQYF.

Regarding this clone: This sample includes further DNA sequences coding for the same CDR3. This sequence joins TRBV5-1 and TRBJ2-5, with 10 positions matching TRBD2. Per the germline V gene, CDR1 is SGHRS and CDR2 is YFSETQ. The J segment lost 2 bases and the V segment lost 2 bases, leaving 0 bases of the junction unmatched. This CDR3 contains 14 residues. CDR3 residues: CASSLAGGQETQYF. CDR3 nucleotide sequence: TGCGCCAGCAGCTTAGCGGGGGGGCAAGAGACCCAGTACTTC.

The gene calls are TRBV6-2 or TRBV6-3 and TRBJ2-1; 11 nucleotides match TRBD2. Looked up from germline, CDR1 is MNHEY and CDR2 is SVGEGT. The CDR3 covers 18 residues. Unmatched junction bases numbered 25, after V lost 6 bases and J lost 15 bases. CDR3 coding DNA: TGTGCCAGCAGCCTACGGAACCTCGCGACTAGCGGGAACCACAGTCCGTTCTTC. Translated, it gives CASSLRNLATSGNHSPFF.

The chain couples TRBV7-2 to TRBJ1-1; D not certain. The V end was cut by 7 bases, the J end by 9 bases, with 18 bases between. This CDR3 has 13 residues. Germline CDR1 is SGHTA and CDR2 is FQGNSA. The CDR3 protein is CASTPGAGPQAFF. The CDR3 DNA sequence: TGTGCCAGCACCCCAGGCGCCGGCCCACAAGCTTTCTTT. The full variable domain, its missing parts supplied by reference TRBV7-2 and TRBJ1-1, is GAGVSQSPSNKVTEKGKDVELRCDPISGHTALYWYRQSLGQGLEFLIYFQGNSAPDKSGLPSDRFSAERTGGSVSTLTIQRTQQEDSAVYLCASTPGAGPQAFFGQGTRLTVV.

This chain links TRBV7-2 with TRBJ1-6; 7 bases align to TRBD1. Unmatched junction bases numbered 6, after V lost 3 bases and J lost 7 bases. The CDR3 is 15 residues long. Per germline, CDR1 SGHTA and CDR2 FQGNSA. The CDR3 DNA follows: TGTGCCAGCAGCTTCAAGGGGGCCCACAATTCACCCCTCCACTTT. Protein product: CASSFKGAHNSPLHF.

The chain employs TRBV5-6 and TRBJ1-2; 7 bases match TRBD1. V lost 4 bases, J lost 6 bases, and 9 bases stayed unmatched. This CDR3 region has 14 residues. Germline V gives CDR1 SGHDT, CDR2 YYEEEE. CDR3 in DNA: TGTGCCAGCAGCACGGGACAGAGGGTGGATGGCTACACCTTC. Amino acid sequence: CASSTGQRVDGYTF.

The gene calls are TRBV7-3 and TRBJ1-2; D gene unclear. The CDR3 has 14 residues. CDR1 is SGHTA, CDR2 FQGTGA, per germline. Between the trimmed V and J ends, which lost 5 bases and 2 bases, there was a span of 12 bases. The CDR3 here is CASSPGSANYGYTF. In DNA form, the CDR3 reads TGTGCCAGCAGCCCGGGATCCGCAAACTATGGCTACACCTTC.